The TCR beta chain described here comes from a study of blood T cell repertoires in COVID-19 (dated by TCRdb to between 2020 and 2021). Background for the entire study: The collaborator samples originated in the United States, Italy and Spain and spanned the acute and convalescent phases of COVID-19. Samples came from the ongoing ImmuneRACE study (first 160 participants) plus 1,254 subjects from 6 global collaborators. The material from the prospective study consisted of cDNA or gDNA derived from T cells, B-cell-depleted T cells, or PBMCs. The repertoires were made available in a free public database intended to serve as a resource for research on the immune response to SARS-CoV-2. Deeply sampled blood TCRbeta repertoires from subjects exposed to, actively infected with, or recovered from COVID-19 were included in the dataset. Where available, HLA class I and class II types were obtained from metadata supplied by the sample provider rather than from assay-based typing. Sample metadata almost always included a de-identified subject ID, COVID-19 status, age in years and sex.

TCRbeta CDR3 regions were amplified from genomic DNA by means of the immunoSEQ Assay, a bias-controlled multiplex PCR. The paper's processing steps were these. The number of nucleated cells in each sample was estimated by amplification of reference gene primers within the assay. To quantify the absolute abundance of each unique TCRbeta CDR3 rearrangement, sequence reads were collapsed and filtered. For each sample, productive Simpson clonality was calculated as the square root of Simpson's diversity index over productive rearrangements. TCRdb took over this immuneACCESS table, retaining in-frame rearrangements with V and J assigned. Such tables are incomplete; in checked studies, under half of the missing clones stem from an unresolved V gene, and the remainder is unexplained. Clone size and the V and J calls come from that table; the DNA yielded D and trimming. The sample data list under 300,000 clones, and around 84% of these were observed just once. The ten most abundant clones make up around 1.5% of the sample.

Findings and caveats that apply to the study as a whole: How much clinical and demographic metadata was included differed by source and by participant, and the metadata was provided uncurated.

CDR1 SEHNR and CDR2 FQNEAQ were looked up in the germline V gene (reference sequence). Including cysteine and phenylalanine, the CDR3 has 19 amino acids. Only CDR3 DNA remains: 57 bases, in frame from the first base. Deletion took 2 bases off V and 0 bases off J, with a span of 17 bases between the germline ends. Another Seattle source contributed samples from volunteer blood donors who had recovered from COVID-19. Each collaborating institution followed its own protocols to collect whole blood in K2EDTA tubes. For TCRbeta analysis, collaborators shipped samples in one of three forms: frozen whole blood, isolated PBMCs, or DNA extracted from either of those sample types. To note about this clone: Its specific antigen is unknown. No base qualities exist here, and no much larger clone lies one base off it.

The chain employs TRBV7-9 and TRBJ2-6, with TRBD2 perhaps the D gene, on 6 matching bases. The receptor comes from a woman aged 40-49 years who had recovered from COVID-19. The sequencing sample was made of peripheral blood. The CDR3 here reads CASSLRPGQAGSGANVLTF. The nucleotide sequence reads TGTGCCAGCAGCTTACGGCCGGGCCAAGCGGGCTCTGGGGCCAACGTCCTGACTTTC.